A selection of T cell receptor beta chains follows, all from one sample in a study of human T cells and chemical hapten exposure. TCRdb fed the 5' RACE reads into MiXCR, producing one record per CDR3 protein. Among under 85,000 distinct CDR3 sequences listed, approximately 8% were seen once. These receptors were taken from a male donor in good health. The CDR3 runs from the conserved cysteine through the conserved F or W. The D gene is left open where the match is weak. Only some rows state a clone size, as once, few, many or a class for expanded clones.

clone size: .
D gene: TRBD1
J gene: TRBJ2-7
V gene: TRBV7-6
CDR3 protein: CASSPESRDSSYEQYF
CDR3 DNA: TGTGCCAGCAGCCCCGAATCCCGGGACAGCTCCTACGAGCAGTACTTC

clone size: .
D gene: .
J gene: TRBJ2-1
V gene: TRBV5-1
CDR3 protein: CASSSGYRGNNEQFF
CDR3 DNA: TGCGCCAGCAGCTCCGGGTACCGGGGGAACAATGAGCAGTTCTTC

clone size: many
D gene: .
J gene: TRBJ2-1
V gene: TRBV20-1
CDR3 protein: CSASGQTTYNEQFF
CDR3 DNA: TGCAGTGCTTCCGGACAAACTACCTACAATGAGCAGTTCTTC

clone size: .
D gene: .
J gene: TRBJ2-3
V gene: TRBV6-6
CDR3 protein: CASSYKDTDTQYF
CDR3 DNA: TGTGCCAGCAGTTACAAGGACACAGATACGCAGTATTTT

clone size: .
D gene: .
J gene: TRBJ2-1
V gene: TRBV19
CDR3 protein: CASSIGGGLSAEQFF
CDR3 DNA: TGTGCCAGTAGTATTGGGGGGGGGCTTAGCGCTGAGCAGTTCTTC

clone size: few
D gene: TRBD2
J gene: TRBJ2-3
V gene: TRBV15
CDR3 protein: CATSSSGTLTDTQYF
CDR3 DNA: TGTGCCACCAGCAGTAGCGGGACCCTCACAGATACGCAGTATTTT

clone size: many
D gene: .
J gene: TRBJ1-5
V gene: TRBV4-1
CDR3 protein: CASSQDGSLSNQPQHF
CDR3 DNA: TGCGCCAGCAGCCAAGACGGGTCGCTTAGCAATCAGCCCCAGCATTTT

clone size: .
D gene: .
J gene: TRBJ2-5
V gene: TRBV19
CDR3 protein: CASSTLGPGEETQYF
CDR3 DNA: TGTGCCAGTAGCACCCTGGGACCCGGGGAAGAGACCCAGTACTTC

clone size: .
D gene: TRBD1
J gene: TRBJ2-1
V gene: TRBV19
CDR3 protein: CASRWTGSYNEQFF
CDR3 DNA: TGTGCCAGTAGGTGGACAGGGAGCTACAATGAGCAGTTCTTC

clone size: .
D gene: TRBD1
J gene: TRBJ2-1
V gene: TRBV7-9
CDR3 protein: CASSRTGTGAYNEQFF
CDR3 DNA: TGTGCCAGCAGCCGGACCGGGACAGGGGCCTACAATGAGCAGTTCTTC

clone size: many
D gene: .
J gene: TRBJ2-3
V gene: TRBV20-1
CDR3 protein: CSARRAWTNTADTQYF
CDR3 DNA: TGCAGTGCTAGGCGAGCCTGGACCAACACAGCAGATACGCAGTATTTT

clone size: few
D gene: .
J gene: TRBJ2-6
V gene: TRBV6-1
CDR3 protein: CASSPGHSSGANVLTF
CDR3 DNA: TGTGCCAGCAGTCCGGGACATAGCTCTGGGGCCAACGTCCTGACTTTC

clone size: few
D gene: .
J gene: TRBJ1-1
V gene: TRBV11-1
CDR3 protein: CASSVGRTGTEAFF
CDR3 DNA: TGTGCCAGCAGCGTCGGGCGGACGGGCACTGAAGCTTTCTTT

clone size: .
D gene: .
J gene: TRBJ1-4
V gene: TRBV20-1
CDR3 protein: CSATEATNEKLFF
CDR3 DNA: TGCAGTGCTACCGAAGCAACTAATGAAAAACTGTTTTTT

clone size: many
D gene: .
J gene: TRBJ1-1
V gene: TRBV11-2
CDR3 protein: CASSLDIGRRSTEAFF
CDR3 DNA: TGTGCCAGCAGCTTAGATATAGGGCGCAGGAGCACTGAAGCTTTCTTT

clone size: .
D gene: .
J gene: TRBJ2-5
V gene: TRBV3-1
CDR3 protein: CASSQDRAEETQYF
CDR3 DNA: TGTGCCAGCAGCCAAGATAGGGCCGAGGAGACCCAGTACTTC

clone size: few
D gene: .
J gene: TRBJ1-2
V gene: TRBV7-9
CDR3 protein: CASSLAEGYGYTF
CDR3 DNA: TGTGCCAGCAGCTTAGCAGAGGGGTATGGCTACACCTTC

clone size: .
D gene: .
J gene: TRBJ2-3
V gene: TRBV20-1
CDR3 protein: CSARDPGVRTDTQYF
CDR3 DNA: TGCAGTGCTAGAGATCCGGGAGTCCGCACAGATACGCAGTATTTT

clone size: .
D gene: .
J gene: TRBJ1-2
V gene: TRBV21-1
CDR3 protein: CASNPGQGAARGYTF
CDR3 DNA: TGTGCCAGCAACCCCGGACAGGGGGCAGCGAGAGGCTACACCTTC

clone size: few
D gene: .
J gene: TRBJ2-7
V gene: TRBV12-3/TRBV12-4
CDR3 protein: CASSLAEPYEQYF
CDR3 DNA: TGTGCCAGCAGTTTAGCAGAGCCCTACGAGCAGTACTTC

clone size: many
D gene: TRBD1
J gene: TRBJ1-6
V gene: TRBV10-2
CDR3 protein: CASSGFGTDNSPLHF
CDR3 DNA: TGCGCCAGCAGTGGTTTTGGGACAGATAATTCACCCCTCCACTTT

clone size: .
D gene: .
J gene: TRBJ2-3
V gene: TRBV9
CDR3 protein: CASSVVGASTDTQYF
CDR3 DNA: TGTGCCAGCAGCGTAGTTGGGGCTAGCACAGATACGCAGTATTTT

clone size: many
D gene: TRBD2
J gene: TRBJ2-1
V gene: TRBV5-1
CDR3 protein: CASNLASGSHEQFF
CDR3 DNA: TGCGCCAGCAATTTAGCTAGCGGGAGCCATGAGCAGTTCTTC

clone size: many
D gene: TRBD1
J gene: TRBJ2-5
V gene: TRBV27
CDR3 protein: CASGTAQETQYF
CDR3 DNA: TGTGCCAGCGGGACAGCCCAAGAGACCCAGTACTTC

clone size: many
D gene: .
J gene: TRBJ1-3
V gene: TRBV11-2
CDR3 protein: CASSQIQGTNTIYF
CDR3 DNA: TGTGCCAGCAGCCAAATACAGGGTACAAACACCATATATTTT

clone size: few
D gene: TRBD2
J gene: TRBJ2-1
V gene: TRBV9
CDR3 protein: CASSPRVAGGYNEQFF
CDR3 DNA: TGTGCCAGCAGCCCCCGGGTAGCGGGGGGGTACAATGAGCAGTTCTTC

clone size: many
D gene: .
J gene: TRBJ1-1
V gene: TRBV3-1
CDR3 protein: CASSHGGREAFF
CDR3 DNA: TGTGCCAGCAGCCACGGCGGGAGGGAAGCTTTCTTT

clone size: many
D gene: TRBD2
J gene: TRBJ2-3
V gene: TRBV7-2
CDR3 protein: CASSLRILAGGRTDTQYF
CDR3 DNA: TGTGCCAGCAGCTTAAGGATTTTAGCGGGGGGCCGCACAGATACGCAGTATTTT

clone size: many
D gene: .
J gene: TRBJ1-5
V gene: TRBV12-3/TRBV12-4
CDR3 protein: CASSPGQRNQPQHF
CDR3 DNA: TGTGCCAGCAGCCCCGGACAGCGCAATCAGCCCCAGCATTTT

clone size: many
D gene: TRBD1
J gene: TRBJ2-7
V gene: TRBV5-1
CDR3 protein: CASSSQGQAYEQYF
CDR3 DNA: TGCGCCAGCAGCTCGCAAGGACAGGCGTACGAGCAGTACTTC

clone size: .
D gene: .
J gene: TRBJ1-6
V gene: TRBV6-6
CDR3 protein: CASRPERSSYNSPLHF
CDR3 DNA: TGTGCCAGCAGACCCGAAAGGAGCTCCTATAATTCACCCCTCCACTTT

clone size: many
D gene: TRBD1
J gene: TRBJ1-1
V gene: TRBV18
CDR3 protein: CASSPPADRDPYTEAFF
CDR3 DNA: TGTGCCAGCTCACCACCGGCGGACAGGGACCCGTACACTGAAGCTTTCTTT

clone size: .
D gene: .
J gene: TRBJ2-7
V gene: TRBV7-9
CDR3 protein: CASSLGTEAEQYF
CDR3 DNA: TGTGCCAGCAGCTTAGGCACGGAGGCCGAGCAGTACTTC

clone size: many
D gene: .
J gene: TRBJ1-1
V gene: TRBV27
CDR3 protein: CASSLGIGTEAFF
CDR3 DNA: TGTGCCAGCAGTTTGGGGATTGGCACTGAAGCTTTCTTT

clone size: .
D gene: TRBD2
J gene: TRBJ2-1
V gene: TRBV2
CDR3 protein: CASSREDGRISSYNEQFF
CDR3 DNA: TGTGCCAGCAGTCGGGAGGACGGCCGTATTAGCTCCTACAATGAGCAGTTCTTC

clone size: .
D gene: .
J gene: TRBJ1-2
V gene: TRBV3-1
CDR3 protein: CASSQVANYGYTF
CDR3 DNA: TGTGCCAGCAGCCAGGTAGCAAACTATGGCTACACCTTC

clone size: .
D gene: TRBD2
J gene: TRBJ2-3
V gene: TRBV7-2
CDR3 protein: CASSLAGGRGDTQYF
CDR3 DNA: TGTGCCAGCAGCTTAGCAGGCGGGAGGGGAGATACGCAGTATTTT

clone size: few
D gene: .
J gene: TRBJ2-7
V gene: TRBV10-3
CDR3 protein: CAIRTNGVIYEQYF
CDR3 DNA: TGTGCCATCAGGACGAACGGGGTGATCTACGAGCAGTACTTC

clone size: many
D gene: .
J gene: TRBJ1-5
V gene: TRBV6-2/TRBV6-3
CDR3 protein: CASRSRDGRNQPQHF
CDR3 DNA: TGTGCCAGCAGAAGCCGGGACGGTAGAAATCAGCCCCAGCATTTT

clone size: many
D gene: TRBD2
J gene: TRBJ2-3
V gene: TRBV2
CDR3 protein: CASTRLAGGPEMDTQYF
CDR3 DNA: TGTGCCAGCACCCGACTAGCGGGAGGGCCTGAAATGGATACGCAGTATTTT

clone size: many
D gene: TRBD2
J gene: TRBJ2-1
V gene: TRBV24-1
CDR3 protein: CATSDPSGSSYNEQFF
CDR3 DNA: TGTGCCACCAGTGATCCTAGCGGAAGCTCCTACAATGAGCAGTTCTTC

clone size: few
D gene: .
J gene: TRBJ1-3
V gene: TRBV10-3
CDR3 protein: CAITPGAGNTIYF
CDR3 DNA: TGTGCCATCACCCCAGGCGCGGGAAACACCATATATTTT

clone size: many
D gene: .
J gene: TRBJ1-1
V gene: TRBV27
CDR3 protein: CASSSWAAVNTEAFF
CDR3 DNA: TGTGCCAGCAGTTCGTGGGCGGCAGTGAACACTGAAGCTTTCTTT

clone size: many
D gene: TRBD1
J gene: TRBJ1-5
V gene: TRBV12-3/TRBV12-4
CDR3 protein: CASSSRTGLNQPQHF
CDR3 DNA: TGTGCCAGCAGTTCCAGGACAGGTCTCAATCAGCCCCAGCATTTT

clone size: .
D gene: .
J gene: TRBJ1-4
V gene: TRBV3-1
CDR3 protein: CASSQGGGLDEKLFF
CDR3 DNA: TGTGCCAGCAGCCAAGGCGGGGGGCTTGATGAAAAACTGTTTTTT

clone size: few
D gene: TRBD2
J gene: TRBJ2-1
V gene: TRBV5-6
CDR3 protein: CASSLTGGSYNEQFF
CDR3 DNA: TGTGCCAGCAGCTTGACGGGGGGCTCCTACAATGAGCAGTTCTTC

clone size: .
D gene: .
J gene: TRBJ1-4
V gene: TRBV29-1
CDR3 protein: CSVESGEKLFF
CDR3 DNA: TGCAGCGTTGAGAGCGGGGAAAAACTGTTTTTT